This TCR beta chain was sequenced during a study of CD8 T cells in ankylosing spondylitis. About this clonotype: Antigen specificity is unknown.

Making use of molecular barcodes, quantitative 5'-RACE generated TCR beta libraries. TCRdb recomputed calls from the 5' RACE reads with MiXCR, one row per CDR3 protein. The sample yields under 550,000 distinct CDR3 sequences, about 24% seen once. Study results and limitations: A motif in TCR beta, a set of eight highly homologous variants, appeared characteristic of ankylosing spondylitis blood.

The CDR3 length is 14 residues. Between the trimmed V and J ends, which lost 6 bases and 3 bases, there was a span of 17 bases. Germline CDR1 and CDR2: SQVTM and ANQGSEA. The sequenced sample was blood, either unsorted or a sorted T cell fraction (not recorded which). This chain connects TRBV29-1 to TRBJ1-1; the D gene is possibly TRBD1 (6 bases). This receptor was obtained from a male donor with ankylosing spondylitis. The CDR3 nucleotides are TGCAGCGTCGACCCCCAGGGGATACACACTGAAGCTTTCTTT. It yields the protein CSVDPQGIHTEAFF.